This is a list of T cell receptor beta chains from one sample in a study of cytomegalovirus exposure and HLA in healthy donors. TCRdb's table, derived via immunoSEQ multiplex PCR, lists solely in-frame clones and lacks some. Here the sample spans around 110,000 clones, roughly four fifths being singletons. Sequencing input: PBMCs. Receptor source: a man aged 45-60 years in good health and CMV-seronegative. The conserved cysteine and the conserved F or W are not part of the CDR3 here. The size field is filled for only some rows; it gives once, few, many or a size class.

v_gene: TRBV5-4; abundance: .; j_gene: TRBJ2-1; len: 13; CDR3aa: ASSPGTSGVDEQF
v_gene: TRBV5-1; abundance: .; j_gene: TRBJ1-2; len: 16; CDR3aa: ASSLGVHNSYSLDGYT
v_gene: TRBV28; abundance: .; j_gene: TRBJ2-2; len: 10; CDR3aa: ASSLVTGELF
v_gene: TRBV10-1; abundance: .; j_gene: TRBJ1-5; len: 12; CDR3aa: ASMWTGSNQPQH
v_gene: TRBV6-1; abundance: once; j_gene: TRBJ1-1; len: 13; CDR3aa: ASSEQLRSYAEAF
v_gene: TRBV19; abundance: once; j_gene: TRBJ1-5; len: 14; CDR3aa: ASSIRDSRWNQPQH
v_gene: TRBV5-1; abundance: .; j_gene: TRBJ2-3; len: 15; CDR3aa: ASLEVGGTSSTDTQY
v_gene: TRBV6-5; abundance: .; j_gene: TRBJ1-2; len: 14; CDR3aa: ASSSVGTGANYGYT
v_gene: TRBV18; abundance: .; j_gene: TRBJ2-5; len: 12; CDR3aa: ASSPGTGEETQY
v_gene: TRBV19; abundance: .; j_gene: TRBJ2-5; len: 13; CDR3aa: ASSPGGTIQETQY
v_gene: TRBV15; abundance: .; j_gene: TRBJ2-1; len: 12; CDR3aa: ATSSDRGYDEQF
v_gene: TRBV5-6; abundance: .; j_gene: TRBJ1-2; len: 12; CDR3aa: ASSWILRDRLLQ
v_gene: TRBV7-9; abundance: .; j_gene: TRBJ1-5; len: 16; CDR3aa: ASSSSDWTGVSNQPQH
v_gene: TRBV9; abundance: .; j_gene: TRBJ2-2; len: 14; CDR3aa: ASSVGPGDWTGELF
v_gene: TRBV13; abundance: .; j_gene: TRBJ2-5; len: 12; CDR3aa: ASSSRGVSETQY
v_gene: TRBV4-3; abundance: .; j_gene: TRBJ1-5; len: 11; CDR3aa: ASSLQGNQPQH
v_gene: TRBV6-1; abundance: .; j_gene: TRBJ2-3; len: 12; CDR3aa: ASSEMPSADTQY
v_gene: TRBV19; abundance: few; j_gene: TRBJ1-1; len: 9; CDR3aa: ASLRWTEAF
v_gene: TRBV2; abundance: once; j_gene: TRBJ2-3; len: 12; CDR3aa: ASSGVAGTDTQY
v_gene: TRBV10-2; abundance: .; j_gene: TRBJ2-3; len: 13; CDR3aa: ASRQRTGETDTQY
v_gene: TRBV7-9; abundance: .; j_gene: TRBJ1-2; len: 10; CDR3aa: SSQEEHYGYT
v_gene: TRBV21-1; abundance: .; j_gene: TRBJ1-2; len: 10; CDR3aa: ASEGLLYGYT
v_gene: TRBV28; abundance: .; j_gene: TRBJ2-5; len: 14; CDR3aa: ASTEPTGARQETQY
v_gene: TRBV6-5; abundance: .; j_gene: TRBJ1-3; len: 14; CDR3aa: ASSYSYGHAGNTIY
v_gene: TRBV10-3; abundance: .; j_gene: TRBJ1-1; len: 11; CDR3aa: AISGQGVSEAF
v_gene: TRBV5-1; abundance: few; j_gene: TRBJ1-4; len: 14; CDR3aa: ASSLNGVATNEKLF
v_gene: TRBV21-1; abundance: few; j_gene: TRBJ1-5; len: 18; CDR3aa: ASSKGVRDRSLRRNQPQH
v_gene: TRBV6-1; abundance: few; j_gene: TRBJ1-5; len: 11; CDR3aa: ASGGWSNQPQH
v_gene: TRBV9; abundance: .; j_gene: TRBJ1-3; len: 11; CDR3aa: ASSTGQGDTIY
v_gene: TRBV4-3; abundance: .; j_gene: TRBJ2-6; len: 16; CDR3aa: ASSQGTAVNSGANVLT
v_gene: TRBV7-9; abundance: .; j_gene: TRBJ1-1; len: 14; CDR3aa: ASSFGTGGTNTEAF
v_gene: TRBV25-1; abundance: .; j_gene: TRBJ1-1; len: 13; CDR3aa: ASSEYPGRGTEAF
v_gene: TRBV10-3; abundance: few; j_gene: TRBJ2-3; len: 16; CDR3aa: AISESEGLAGTTDTQY
v_gene: TRBV19; abundance: .; j_gene: TRBJ2-1; len: 9; CDR3aa: ASSTGYEQF
v_gene: TRBV7-6; abundance: .; j_gene: TRBJ1-4; len: 12; CDR3aa: ASSSGRLYEKLF
v_gene: TRBV27; abundance: .; j_gene: TRBJ1-1; len: 10; CDR3aa: ASSDPGVEAF
v_gene: TRBV5-1; abundance: .; j_gene: TRBJ2-1; len: 12; CDR3aa: ASAKAGATGEQF
v_gene: TRBV7-8; abundance: .; j_gene: TRBJ2-1; len: 14; CDR3aa: ASSLYRTSLSNEQF
v_gene: TRBV5-1; abundance: .; j_gene: TRBJ2-1; len: 13; CDR3aa: ASSWTSGGSNEQF
v_gene: TRBV7-2; abundance: .; j_gene: TRBJ2-3; len: 15; CDR3aa: ASSMTGIAGGFDTQY
v_gene: TRBV10-1; abundance: .; j_gene: TRBJ2-5; len: 13; CDR3aa: ASSSAAGAQETQY
v_gene: TRBV29-1; abundance: .; j_gene: TRBJ2-3; len: 11; CDR3aa: SVEASGTDTQY
v_gene: TRBV10-1; abundance: .; j_gene: TRBJ1-6; len: 12; CDR3aa: ASSESRANSPLH
v_gene: TRBV12-5; abundance: .; j_gene: TRBJ2-2; len: 16; CDR3aa: ASGPGLAGGVNTGELF
v_gene: TRBV20-1; abundance: .; j_gene: TRBJ2-5; len: 9; CDR3aa: SATRGETQY
v_gene: TRBV12-2; abundance: .; j_gene: TRBJ2-5; len: 16; CDR3aa: ASRLVPFSASGEETQY
v_gene: TRBV5-1; abundance: .; j_gene: TRBJ2-2; len: 14; CDR3aa: ASGPPGALSAGELF
v_gene: TRBV28; abundance: few; j_gene: TRBJ2-1; len: 10; CDR3aa: ASSSAYNEQF
v_gene: TRBV7-2; abundance: few; j_gene: TRBJ2-2; len: 12; CDR3aa: ASSLFTNTGELF
v_gene: TRBV30; abundance: .; j_gene: TRBJ2-3; len: 17; CDR3aa: AWSVLAGGFAASTDTQY
v_gene: TRBV9; abundance: once; j_gene: TRBJ1-4; len: 12; CDR3aa: ASSAGMNNEKLF
v_gene: TRBV7-6; abundance: .; j_gene: TRBJ2-1; len: 14; CDR3aa: ASSLWTSGGRNEQF
v_gene: TRBV15; abundance: .; j_gene: TRBJ2-5; len: 15; CDR3aa: ATSSLTSGAKRETQY
v_gene: TRBV27; abundance: .; j_gene: TRBJ1-5; len: 12; CDR3aa: ASSLTGGYQPQH
v_gene: TRBV10-3; abundance: .; j_gene: TRBJ2-1; len: 13; CDR3aa: AISEGTSGNNEQF
v_gene: TRBV19; abundance: .; j_gene: TRBJ1-2; len: 14; CDR3aa: ASSMVGTGGTYGYT
v_gene: TRBV6-5; abundance: .; j_gene: TRBJ1-1; len: 11; CDR3aa: ASSYMRNTEAF